Presented here are 21 T cell receptor beta chains from one specimen sequenced in a study of T cells in Graves' hyperthyroidism and ophthalmopathy. Amplification of TCR beta CDR3 regions used RNA as the template. The TCR CDR3 was amplified in a first-round RT-PCR using the HTBI primer set. TCRdb processed the multiplex PCR reads anew with MiXCR; each CDR3 protein has one entry. The table has under 800,000 distinct CDR3 sequences, around 15% seen once. Sequenced: blood. The receptor set was obtained from a young woman with Graves' hyperthyroidism.

This clonotype was seen repeatedly, ten times or more. V usage is TRBV12-3 or TRBV12-4 and J usage is TRBJ1-4; the match to TRBD1 covers 8 bases. This CDR3 spans 17 amino acids. J was trimmed by 0 bases and V by 6 bases; bases with no gene match: 9. CDR3 nucleotide sequence: TGTGCCAGCAGACGGTCAGGGGGCCCTGCAACTAATGAAAAACTGTTTTTT. This codes for CASRRSGGPATNEKLFF.

In the case of this clonotype: One end of the junction does not line up with germline, which may come from a read error. The chain combines TRBV11-2 with TRBJ2-7, with D possibly being TRBD2 (7 bases). The better agreement between TRBJ2-1 and the DNA end casts doubt on the J call. The CDR3 sequence is 15 residues long. Germline-derived CDR1 and CDR2 are SGHAT and FQNNGV. CDR3 bases: TGCGCCAGCAGCTGGGGGGCTAGCGGCACCTACGAGCAGTTCTTC. Its protein is CASSWGASGTYEQFF.

This clonotype was observed a few times. The V call is TRBV5-1, the J call TRBJ2-1; D perhaps matches TRBD2 (6 bases). CDR1 SGHRS and CDR2 YFSETQ come from the germline V gene. The V end lost 0 bases, the J end lost 8 bases, and 15 bases lay between the germline ends. This CDR3 comprises 15 residues. CDR3 in amino acids: CASSLGGGGNYEQFF. The DNA for the CDR3 is TGCGCCAGCAGCTTGGGGGGAGGTGGTAACTATGAGCAGTTCTTC.

This clonotype was seen ten or more times. The chain has TRBV13 and TRBJ2-3; TRBD2 is a possible D gene (5 bases). With 2 bases removed from V and 6 bases from J, the gap between germline ends came to 15 bases. This CDR3 contains 15 residues. Per the germline V gene, CDR1 is PRHDT and CDR2 is FYEKMQ (reference sequence). The CDR3 spells CASSLIPRAADTQYF. The CDR3 region has the DNA TGTGCCAGCAGCTTAATCCCGCGGGCCGCGGATACGCAGTATTTT. Together with reference TRBV13 and TRBJ2-3, the CDR3 gives the full variable domain: AAGVIQSPRHLIKEKRETATLKCYPIPRHDTVYWYQQGPGQDPQFLISFYEKMQSDKGSIPDRFSAQQFSDYHSELNMSSLELGDSALYFCASSLIPRAADTQYFGPGTRLTVL.

This clonotype was seen many times. This chain uses TRBV11-2 with TRBJ1-2; D is unresolved. The CDR3 loop spans 12 amino acids. The germline gives CDR1 SGHAT, CDR2 FQNNGV. The V and J ends lost 1 base and 8 bases respectively, with 8 bases between them. The CDR3 spells CASSLGLEGYTF. The CDR3 DNA follows: TGTGCCAGCAGCTTAGGCCTAGAGGGCTACACCTTC.

The V gene is TRBV12-5, the J gene TRBJ1-1, with unresolved D. The CDR3 is made up of 13 amino acids. Germline V gene data show CDR1 as LGHNT and CDR2 as FRNRAP. Trimming cost V 7 bases and J 7 bases, with 16 bases left between them. CDR3 sequence: CASALRVSGEAFF. The CDR3 DNA reads TGTGCTAGTGCCCTCCGGGTGTCTGGTGAAGCTTTCTTT.

This clonotype was recorded at least ten times. The rearrangement links TRBV11-2 to TRBJ2-7, with TRBD2 identical over 11 bases. The germline V gene has CDR1 SGHAT and CDR2 FQNNGV. Trimming took 1 base from V and 3 from J; bases not matched to a gene: 11. This CDR3 is 18 amino acids long. CDR3 in amino acids: CASSLGHGGTSGIYEQYF. The CDR3 coding sequence is TGTGCCAGCAGCTTAGGGCACGGTGGGACTAGCGGTATCTACGAGCAGTACTTC.

This clonotype came up a few times. This sequence joins TRBV20-1 and TRBJ2-1; weak D call: TRBD2 (7 bases). The V gene lost 5 bases and the J gene lost 8 bases, with 22 bases spanning the gap. The CDR3 consists of 15 residues. Germline assignment: CDR1 DFQATT and CDR2 SNEGSKA (reference sequence). The CDR3 DNA sequence: TGCAGTGCTGCCCGGGACTACAAAGGGGGGGATGAGCAGTTCTTC. This gives the protein CSAARDYKGGDEQFF.

The gene calls are TRBV20-1 and TRBJ2-3, with 7 nucleotides matching TRBD2. CDR3 length: 16 amino acids. Trimming at V came to 6 bases and at J to 2 bases, leaving 14 bases not matched to a gene. In germline, CDR1 is DFQATT, CDR2 SNEGSKA (reference sequence). CDR3 DNA sequence: TGCAGTGCCGTAACCCCCTCCGGGGGGTTCACAGATACGCAGTATTTT. Translating it yields CSAVTPSGGFTDTQYF.

The chain combines TRBV20-1 with TRBJ2-1; TRBD2 aligns across 8 bases. CDR3 length equals 14 residues. With V trimmed by 6 bases and J by 0 bases, 4 bases remained unmatched. Germline CDR1 and CDR2: DFQATT and SNEGSKA (reference sequence). The CDR3 DNA reads TGCAGTGCGCTAGCGGGTGGCTCCTACAATGAGCAGTTCTTC. This codes for CSALAGGSYNEQFF.

This clonotype has a count of ten or more. The CDR3 DNA is TGTGCCAGCAATTATATAGGGACAGATACGCAGTATTTT. Amino acids: CASNYIGTDTQYF. The rearrangement uses TRBV2 and TRBJ2-3; D is undetermined. The CDR3 consists of 13 residues. Trimming took 7 bases from V and 3 from J, leaving 11 bases between them. Germline V CDR1 and CDR2: SNHLY, FYNNEI. Full variable domain (remainder filled in from reference TRBV2 and TRBJ2-3): EPEVTQTPSHQVTQMGQEVILRCVPISNHLYFYWYRQILGQKVEFLVSFYNNEISEKSEIFDDQFSVERPDGSNFTLKIRSTKLEDSAMYFCASNYIGTDTQYFGPGTRLTVL.

This rearrangement joins TRBV20-1 to TRBJ2-3; the D call may be TRBD1 or TRBD2 (5 bases each). The V and J ends lost 1 base and 5 bases respectively, with 16 bases between them. Germline lookup yields CDR1 DFQATT and CDR2 SNEGSKA (reference sequence). This CDR3 is 15 amino acids long. The chain's CDR3 is CSARARGSFRDTQYF. The CDR3 bases are TGCAGTGCTAGAGCACGGGGCTCGTTCAGAGATACGCAGTATTTT.

This clonotype was observed a few times. The chain recombines TRBV6-5 with TRBJ1-1; perhaps TRBD1 as D (5 bases). The CDR3 has 14 residues. Between the trimmed V and J ends, which lost 0 bases and 3 bases, there was a span of 8 bases. Germline V lookup: CDR1 MNHEY, CDR2 SVGAGI. The CDR3 DNA reads as TGTGCCAGCAGTTACTCTCCGGGGGACACTGAAGCTTTCTTT. Its protein is CASSYSPGDTEAFF.

This clonotype was counted at least ten times. This chain joins TRBV6-1 and TRBJ1-2, with D possibly matching TRBD1 (6 bases). V was clipped by 2 bases and J by 4 bases, with 11 bases between them. This CDR3 region has 14 residues. Germline-derived CDR1 and CDR2 are MNHNS and SASEGT. Here the CDR3 reads CASSETGSGYGYTF. For the CDR3, the DNA is TGTGCCAGCAGTGAAACAGGGTCGGGCTATGGCTACACCTTC.

This clonotype was counted many times. The V gene is TRBV3-1, the J gene TRBJ2-7; TRBD2 aligns across 14 bases. The V and J ends lost 6 bases and 6 bases, in that order; junction bases with no gene match: 4. The CDR3 has 14 amino acids. CDR1 is LGHDT and CDR2 is YNNKEL in the germline V gene (reference sequence). As DNA, the CDR3 is TGTGCCAGCAGTCCCGGGACTAGCGGGAGCGAGCAGTACTTC. Translation gives CASSPGTSGSEQYF.

This clonotype was recorded a few times. The chain carries TRBV28 and TRBJ1-1, with D possibly TRBD1 on 6 matching bases. Germline loops: CDR1 MDHEN, CDR2 SYDVKM. The length of the CDR3 is 17 residues. Trimming pared 4 bases from V and 0 bases from J, leaving 18 bases between. CDR3 loop: CASSSPPTGTLNTEAFF. The CDR3 nucleotides read TGTGCCAGCAGTTCCCCCCCTACCGGGACACTGAACACTGAAGCTTTCTTT.

The genes are TRBV29-1 and TRBJ1-5, with a possible D match to TRBD1 (6 bases). Trimming removed 7 bases at V and 6 bases at J, with 16 bases between. The CDR3 consists of 13 residues. Germline assignment: CDR1 SQVTM and CDR2 ANQGSEA. The CDR3 reads CSASEGGGQPQHF. DNA for the CDR3: TGCAGCGCTTCAGAAGGGGGAGGTCAGCCCCAGCATTTT.

This clonotype appeared many times. The rearrangement joins TRBV11-2 to TRBJ1-2; TRBD1 is a possible D gene (6 bases). V lost 5 bases, J lost 8 bases, and 21 bases lay in between. The CDR3 loop spans 15 amino acids. Germline V gives CDR1 SGHAT, CDR2 FQNNGV. Written as DNA, the CDR3 is TGTGCCAGCAGCCGAATCTCCGGACAGAGCGGGGGCTACACCTTC. This sequence encodes CASSRISGQSGGYTF. Filled out from reference TRBV11-2 and TRBJ1-2, the complete variable domain reads EAGVAQSPRYKIIEKRQSVAFWCNPISGHATLYWYQQILGQGPKLLIQFQNNGVVDDSQLPKDRFSAERLKGVDSTLKIQPAKLEDSAVYLCASSRISGQSGGYTFGSGTRLTVV.

A few counts support this clonotype. The V and J genes are TRBV18 and TRBJ1-4, with D unclear. This CDR3 is 14 amino acids long. V was pared by 4 bases and J by 4 bases, with 10 bases between. Germline values: CDR1 KGHSH, CDR2 LQKENI. The CDR3 protein is CASSRGPLNEKLFF. CDR3 DNA: TGTGCCAGCTCACGAGGTCCTCTTAATGAAAAACTGTTTTTT.

The table lists this clonotype with a few counts. This chain connects TRBV4-3 to TRBJ2-1; TRBD2 matches at 11 bases. There are 17 residues in the CDR3. The V gene end was trimmed by 0 bases and the J gene end by 7 bases; junction bases not matched to a gene: 8. Germline assignment: CDR1 LGHNA and CDR2 YSLEER. This CDR3 is CASSQDLTSGRWNEQFF. For the CDR3, the DNA is TGCGCCAGCAGCCAAGATCTCACTAGCGGGAGATGGAATGAGCAGTTCTTC.

This clonotype has at least ten counts. The rearrangement links TRBV20-1 to TRBJ2-7; tentatively, D is TRBD2 (6 bases). V was pared by 2 bases and J by 2 bases, with 13 bases between. Germline V gives CDR1 DFQATT, CDR2 SNEGSKA (reference sequence). The CDR3 length is 14 residues. The CDR3 loop reads CSARSVAATYEQYF. In DNA form, the CDR3 reads TGCAGTGCTAGATCGGTAGCGGCCACCTACGAGCAGTACTTC.